The rows below give T cell receptor beta chains drawn from one sample of a study of OX40 agonist ivuxolimab in advanced cancers. Sequencing used immunoSEQ multiplex PCR; TCRdb keeps in-frame clones, though not all of them. There are about 83,000 clones in the sample; over 75% occur only once, and roughly 0.7% lies in the top ten. The source material was CD4+ or CD8+ T cells sorted from blood, sampled in a trial of the OX40 agonist ivuxolimab. The receptors originated from an adult with an advanced solid tumor such as melanoma, head and neck, liver or kidney cancer. Each CDR3 is given with its conserved first and last residue. Fields, in order: D gene, V gene, clone size, J gene, CDR3 DNA, CDR3 protein. D genes are given only for firm matches. Clone size appears in some rows only: once, few, many, or a class for an expanded clone.

D gene: NA
V gene: TRBV7-9
clone size: NA
J gene: TRBJ2-1
CDR3 DNA: TGTGCCAGCAGCTTACGTGGGGGGCAGTCAAAGTTCAATGAGCAGTTCTTC
CDR3 protein: CASSLRGGQSKFNEQFF

D gene: NA
V gene: TRBV11-2
clone size: NA
J gene: TRBJ1-1
CDR3 DNA: TGTGCCAGCAGCTTAGATAATCCTCGGGGGCAAGCTTTCTTT
CDR3 protein: CASSLDNPRGQAFF

D gene: NA
V gene: TRBV7-2
clone size: NA
J gene: TRBJ1-6
CDR3 DNA: TGTGCCAGCAGCGAGTCCCCCCAGGGAAGCTCCTATAATTCACCCCTCCACTTT
CDR3 protein: CASSESPQGSSYNSPLHF

D gene: NA
V gene: TRBV4-3
clone size: NA
J gene: TRBJ2-3
CDR3 DNA: TGCGCCAGCAGCCAGGACGGGGCTACGTATACGCAGTATTTT
CDR3 protein: CASSQDGATYTQYF

D gene: NA
V gene: TRBV7-2
clone size: NA
J gene: TRBJ2-4
CDR3 DNA: TGTGCCAGCAGCCCACGGACCCTTCAAAACATTCAGTACTTC
CDR3 protein: CASSPRTLQNIQYF

D gene: TRBD1
V gene: TRBV6-1
clone size: few
J gene: TRBJ2-7
CDR3 DNA: TGTGCCAGCAGACAACAGGGGGCGTACGAGCAGTACTTC
CDR3 protein: CASRQQGAYEQYF

D gene: NA
V gene: TRBV7-2
clone size: NA
J gene: TRBJ2-1
CDR3 DNA: TGTGCCAGCAGCTTAGGTCGGGCTACCAATGAGCAGTTCTTC
CDR3 protein: CASSLGRATNEQFF

D gene: NA
V gene: TRBV5-1
clone size: NA
J gene: TRBJ2-6
CDR3 DNA: TGCGCCAGCAGCCCGCCGGCGGGCTCTGGGGCCAACGTCCTGACTTTC
CDR3 protein: CASSPPAGSGANVLTF

D gene: NA
V gene: TRBV14
clone size: NA
J gene: TRBJ2-1
CDR3 DNA: TGTGCCAGCAGCCAGGGACATAGCTCCTACAATGAGCAGTTCTTC
CDR3 protein: CASSQGHSSYNEQFF

D gene: NA
V gene: TRBV5-4
clone size: few
J gene: TRBJ2-7
CDR3 DNA: TGTGCCAGCAGCGTCGAGGCCTACGAGCAGTACTTC
CDR3 protein: CASSVEAYEQYF

D gene: NA
V gene: TRBV7-9
clone size: once
J gene: TRBJ2-3
CDR3 DNA: TGTGCCAGCAGCTACCCCCCGGGGGATACGCAGTATTTT
CDR3 protein: CASSYPPGDTQYF

D gene: TRBD2
V gene: TRBV10-2
clone size: once
J gene: TRBJ2-3
CDR3 DNA: TGCGCCAGCACCCTAGCGGGGGGGAGCACAGATACGCAGTATTTT
CDR3 protein: CASTLAGGSTDTQYF

D gene: NA
V gene: TRBV18
clone size: NA
J gene: TRBJ2-2
CDR3 DNA: TGTGCCAGCTCACCCCCGAAGGGAGGGACAGCCACCGGGGAGCTGTTTTTT
CDR3 protein: CASSPPKGGTATGELFF

D gene: NA
V gene: TRBV9
clone size: NA
J gene: TRBJ2-2
CDR3 DNA: TGTGCCAGCACTGGGGGGTCTAATGCCGGGGAGCTGTTTTTT
CDR3 protein: CASTGGSNAGELFF

D gene: NA
V gene: TRBV5-1
clone size: NA
J gene: TRBJ2-1
CDR3 DNA: TGCGCCAGCGCACTGGGAGATCTCTCCTACAATGAGCAGTTCTTC
CDR3 protein: CASALGDLSYNEQFF

D gene: TRBD1
V gene: TRBV18
clone size: once
J gene: TRBJ1-5
CDR3 DNA: TGTGCCAGCTCACCGGGACAGGGGGCTCAGCCCCAGCATTTT
CDR3 protein: CASSPGQGAQPQHF

D gene: NA
V gene: TRBV4-3
clone size: once
J gene: TRBJ1-2
CDR3 DNA: TGCGCCAGCAGCCAAGATGGACAGCCCTATGGCTACACCTTC
CDR3 protein: CASSQDGQPYGYTF

D gene: TRBD1
V gene: TRBV19
clone size: NA
J gene: TRBJ1-2
CDR3 DNA: TGTGCCAGTAGTGTAGCCCCAGGGGGCAGTGGCTACACCTTC
CDR3 protein: CASSVAPGGSGYTF

D gene: NA
V gene: TRBV6-6
clone size: NA
J gene: TRBJ1-5
CDR3 DNA: TGTGCCAGCACTTCCCAAGGGGCGAGCAATCAGCCCCAGCATTTT
CDR3 protein: CASTSQGASNQPQHF

D gene: NA
V gene: TRBV5-1
clone size: NA
J gene: TRBJ2-1
CDR3 DNA: TGCGCCAGCAGCCCGAGGGGACTTAATGAGCAGTTCTTC
CDR3 protein: CASSPRGLNEQFF

D gene: TRBD1
V gene: TRBV4-1
clone size: NA
J gene: TRBJ1-3
CDR3 DNA: TGCGCCAGCAGCCACGACCGGGCCGGGACAGGGGGCAATGGAAACACCATATATTTT
CDR3 protein: CASSHDRAGTGGNGNTIYF

D gene: TRBD1
V gene: TRBV19
clone size: NA
J gene: TRBJ1-1
CDR3 DNA: TGTGCCAGTAGTATCTCGATGGGACAGGGACGACTGAACACTGAAGCTTTCTTT
CDR3 protein: CASSISMGQGRLNTEAFF

D gene: NA
V gene: TRBV9
clone size: NA
J gene: TRBJ2-5
CDR3 DNA: TGTGCCAGCAGCCAGGAGGGAGCGGAGACCCAGTACTTC
CDR3 protein: CASSQEGAETQYF